Listed here are 11 T cell receptor beta chains from one sample, sequenced in a study of blood T cell repertoires in COVID-19. Method: immunoSEQ multiplex PCR; TCRdb's copy keeps in-frame clones and lacks some. The data show some 190,000 clones, around 84% seen once. Input material: peripheral blood. Every receptor here comes from a human donor in a cohort sampled during active COVID-19.

The rearrangement joins TRBV10-3 to TRBJ2-3, with 11 bases fitting TRBD2. The V gene end was trimmed by 4 bases and the J gene end by 6 bases; junction bases not matched to a gene: 9. The length of the CDR3 is 16 residues. Germline-derived CDR1 and CDR2 are ENHRY and SYGVKD. The CDR3 protein is CAISAETSGTGDTQYF. Written as DNA, the CDR3 is TGTGCCATCAGTGCAGAGACTAGCGGGACGGGCGATACGCAGTATTTT.

The DNA of the CDR3 is TGTGCCAGCAGCACCCCGGGACAGGGTATCTACGAGCAGTACGTC. Translated, it gives CASSTPGQGIYEQYV. The V call is TRBV7-3, the J call TRBJ2-7; 9 bases are a match to TRBD1. The ends lost 5 bases at V and 3 bases at J; junction bases unmatched: 8. The germline V gene has CDR1 SGHTA and CDR2 FQGTGA. The CDR3 consists of 15 residues.

The chain has TRBV5-1 and TRBJ2-1, with 10 bases aligning to TRBD2. This CDR3 contains 15 residues. Germline loops: CDR1 SGHRS, CDR2 YFSETQ. Losses at the gene ends were 3 bases for V and 8 bases for J; bases not matched to a gene: 8. CDR3 residues: CASSYLAGEIDEQFF. CDR3 in DNA: TGCGCCAGCAGCTACCTAGCGGGAGAGATAGATGAGCAGTTCTTC.

V usage is TRBV19 and J usage is TRBJ1-6; D is possibly TRBD1 (6 bases). Per the germline V gene, CDR1 is LNHDA and CDR2 is SQIVND (reference sequence). CDR3 size: 12 residues. CDR3 nucleotides: TGTGCGGCCAGGGGCGGGAATTCACCCCTCCACTTT. As protein: CAARGGNSPLHF.

The rearrangement joins TRBV6-5 to TRBJ2-7, with D maybe TRBD1 (6 bases). Looked up from germline, CDR1 is MNHEY and CDR2 is SVGAGI. Trimming left V 7 bases short and J 2 bases short, with 15 bases between. This CDR3 contains 14 residues. CDR3 in amino acids: CASTPDRFPYEQYF. In DNA, the CDR3 is TGTGCCAGCACCCCCGACAGGTTCCCCTACGAGCAGTACTTC.

This clone is a singleton in its sample. The chain links TRBV19 to TRBJ2-6, with a weak D call TRBD2 (7 bases). V was trimmed by 5 bases and J by 2 bases, leaving 16 bases between them. Germline lookup yields CDR1 LNHDA and CDR2 SQIVND (reference sequence). The CDR3 spans 17 residues. CDR3 in DNA: TGTGCCAGTAGTCTTTTCCCGGGGGGCGCTGGGGCCAACGTCCTGACTTTC. Its translation: CASSLFPGGAGANVLTF.

The V call is TRBV27, the J call TRBJ2-1; D gene unclear. The germline gives CDR1 MNHEY, CDR2 SMNVEV (reference sequence). V shed 7 bases and J shed 9 bases, with 25 bases lying between them. The CDR3 totals 16 residues. The CDR3 is CASNSQPYELNTEQFF. DNA for the CDR3: TGTGCCAGCAACTCCCAACCGTACGAGCTTAATACTGAGCAGTTCTTC.

This rearrangement joins TRBV19 to TRBJ1-5, with D possibly being TRBD1 (6 bases). Germline-derived CDR1 and CDR2 are LNHDA and SQIVND (reference sequence). Trimming removed 6 bases from V and 5 bases from J, with 17 bases in between. The CDR3 loop spans 15 amino acids. CDR3 sequence reads: CASSREGVSYQPQHF. The CDR3 coding sequence is TGTGCCAGTAGCAGGGAGGGGGTTTCGTATCAGCCCCAGCATTTT.

CDR3 amino acids: CASSWDRQNTEAFF. The CDR3 nucleotides read TGTGCCAGCAGCTGGGACAGGCAAAACACTGAAGCTTTCTTT. This chain uses TRBV6-5 with TRBJ1-1; 8 bases agree with TRBD1. This CDR3 is 14 amino acids long. Germline assignment: CDR1 MNHEY and CDR2 SVGAGI. J lost 2 bases, V lost 6 bases, and 5 bases had no gene match.

The chain combines TRBV27 with TRBJ1-1; 7 bases agree with TRBD1. Losses at the gene ends were 5 bases for V and 6 bases for J; bases not matched to a gene: 9. CDR1 MNHEY and CDR2 SMNVEV come from the germline V gene (reference sequence). The CDR3 consists of 14 residues. Here the CDR3 reads CASSRDRALPEAFF. In nucleotides, the CDR3 is TGTGCCAGCAGTAGAGACAGGGCTCTTCCTGAAGCTTTCTTT.

The genes are TRBV12-5 and TRBJ2-2, with 8 positions matching TRBD1. Germline CDR1 LGHNT, CDR2 FRNRAP. V lost 3 bases and J lost 4; bases outside the gene matches: 4. This CDR3 spans 15 amino acids. The DNA for the CDR3 is TGTGCTAGTGGTTTTATACAGGGGGTCACCGGGGAGCTGTTTTTT. Protein: CASGFIQGVTGELFF.